This T cell receptor beta chain was captured in a study of CD8 T cells in ankylosing spondylitis. Whole-study findings and limits: Ankylosing spondylitis blood appeared to carry a characteristic TCR beta motif of under ten highly homologous variants. Earlier literature documents some of the motif variants in reactive arthritis synovial fluid and blood. Significantly higher representation of disease-linked clones was reported for matched ankylosing spondylitis synovial fluid.

Quantitative molecular-barcoded 5'-RACE generated the TCR beta libraries. TCRdb called the 5' RACE reads again in MiXCR, with one record for every CDR3 protein. The repertoire holds approximately 240,000 distinct CDR3 sequences, with around 25% as singletons. This clonotype was seen a few times. The antigen is unknown. Trimming removed 3 bases at V and 0 bases at J, with 16 bases between. In germline, CDR1 is DFQATT, CDR2 SNEGSKA (reference sequence). This CDR3 is 16 amino acids long. The sequencing sample was made of blood, either unsorted or a sorted T cell fraction (not recorded which). The clonotype comes from a male donor with ankylosing spondylitis or in good health (not recorded which). This chain connects TRBV20-1 to TRBJ2-3; D is possibly TRBD2 (5 bases). The CDR3 nucleotides read TGCAGTGCTAGTCCGCTCCGGGGTTCGAGCACAGATACGCAGTATTTT. Amino acids: CSASPLRGSSTDTQYF.